The clone carrying this T cell receptor (beta chain) was recorded a few times. CDR3 length: 17 amino acids. CDR1 is MNHEY and CDR2 is SMNVEV in the germline V gene (reference sequence). V lost 3 bases, J lost 1 base, and 13 bases lay in between. MiXCR was run by TCRdb on the 5' RACE reads, yielding one entry per CDR3 protein. The sample has approximately 300,000 distinct CDR3 sequences, roughly 20% seen once. This sample is drawn from a study of CD8 T cells in ankylosing spondylitis. The sequenced sample consisted of blood, either unsorted or a sorted T cell fraction (not recorded which). The source of this sequence is a female donor with ankylosing spondylitis or in good health (not recorded which). This rearrangement joins TRBV27 to TRBJ1-6; D perhaps matches TRBD1 (6 bases). The DNA of the CDR3 is TGTGCCAGCAGTTTGGGTTGGGGGGCTTCCTATAATTCACCCCTCCACTTT. Its translation: CASSLGWGASYNSPLHF.